This section outlines one TCR beta chain sequence together with its context. Its antigen is still unknown. CDR1 and CDR2 (germline): MNHEY, SVGEGT. There are 14 residues in the CDR3. This sample was included in a study of human CD8 memory T cell subsets. It was UMI-labeled 5' RACE by which the TCR beta libraries were made. Original processing notes: Across the sequenced material, each individual TCR beta library was found to contain somewhere between roughly 2,900 and 18,000 functional CDR3 beta clonotypes. With the 5' RACE reads reprocessed, TCRdb shows one record per CDR3 protein and no DNA. For this entry, the V and J calls and clone size follow TCRdb and not the study's own pipeline. The specimen's table records roughly 7,000 distinct CDR3 sequences. Findings and limits, study-wide: Chao1 estimates suggested higher diversity in stem-like memory T cells than in precursor exhausted T cells. Precursor exhausted and stem-like memory T cell repertoires shared minimal overlap.

Sequencing was performed on CD8+ stem-like memory T cells (TSCM and TCM) sorted from PBMCs. Subset noted: stem-like memory CD8 T cells (TSTEM), CCR7+ PD-1- TIGIT-. This sequence joins TRBV6-2 or TRBV6-3 and TRBJ2-7. The TCR was taken from a human donor in good health. The CDR3 here is CASSYQVGSYEQYF.